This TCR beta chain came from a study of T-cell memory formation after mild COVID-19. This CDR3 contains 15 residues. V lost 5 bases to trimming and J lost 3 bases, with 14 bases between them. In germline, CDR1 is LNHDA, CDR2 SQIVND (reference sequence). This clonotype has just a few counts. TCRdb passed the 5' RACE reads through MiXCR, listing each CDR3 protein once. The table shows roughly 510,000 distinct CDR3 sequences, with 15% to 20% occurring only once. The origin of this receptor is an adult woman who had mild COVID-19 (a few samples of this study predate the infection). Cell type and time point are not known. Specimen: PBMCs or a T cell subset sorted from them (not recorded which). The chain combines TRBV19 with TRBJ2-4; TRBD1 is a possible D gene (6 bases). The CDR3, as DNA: TGTGCCAGTAGTTCCCCCGGGACACTCAAAAACATTCAGTACTTC. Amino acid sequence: CASSSPGTLKNIQYF. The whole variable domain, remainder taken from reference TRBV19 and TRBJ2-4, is DGGITQSPKYLFRKEGQNVTLSCEQNLNHDAMYWYRQDPGQGLRLIYYSQIVNDFQKGDIAEGYSVSREKKESFPLTVTSAQKNPTAFYLCASSSPGTLKNIQYFGAGTRLSVL.